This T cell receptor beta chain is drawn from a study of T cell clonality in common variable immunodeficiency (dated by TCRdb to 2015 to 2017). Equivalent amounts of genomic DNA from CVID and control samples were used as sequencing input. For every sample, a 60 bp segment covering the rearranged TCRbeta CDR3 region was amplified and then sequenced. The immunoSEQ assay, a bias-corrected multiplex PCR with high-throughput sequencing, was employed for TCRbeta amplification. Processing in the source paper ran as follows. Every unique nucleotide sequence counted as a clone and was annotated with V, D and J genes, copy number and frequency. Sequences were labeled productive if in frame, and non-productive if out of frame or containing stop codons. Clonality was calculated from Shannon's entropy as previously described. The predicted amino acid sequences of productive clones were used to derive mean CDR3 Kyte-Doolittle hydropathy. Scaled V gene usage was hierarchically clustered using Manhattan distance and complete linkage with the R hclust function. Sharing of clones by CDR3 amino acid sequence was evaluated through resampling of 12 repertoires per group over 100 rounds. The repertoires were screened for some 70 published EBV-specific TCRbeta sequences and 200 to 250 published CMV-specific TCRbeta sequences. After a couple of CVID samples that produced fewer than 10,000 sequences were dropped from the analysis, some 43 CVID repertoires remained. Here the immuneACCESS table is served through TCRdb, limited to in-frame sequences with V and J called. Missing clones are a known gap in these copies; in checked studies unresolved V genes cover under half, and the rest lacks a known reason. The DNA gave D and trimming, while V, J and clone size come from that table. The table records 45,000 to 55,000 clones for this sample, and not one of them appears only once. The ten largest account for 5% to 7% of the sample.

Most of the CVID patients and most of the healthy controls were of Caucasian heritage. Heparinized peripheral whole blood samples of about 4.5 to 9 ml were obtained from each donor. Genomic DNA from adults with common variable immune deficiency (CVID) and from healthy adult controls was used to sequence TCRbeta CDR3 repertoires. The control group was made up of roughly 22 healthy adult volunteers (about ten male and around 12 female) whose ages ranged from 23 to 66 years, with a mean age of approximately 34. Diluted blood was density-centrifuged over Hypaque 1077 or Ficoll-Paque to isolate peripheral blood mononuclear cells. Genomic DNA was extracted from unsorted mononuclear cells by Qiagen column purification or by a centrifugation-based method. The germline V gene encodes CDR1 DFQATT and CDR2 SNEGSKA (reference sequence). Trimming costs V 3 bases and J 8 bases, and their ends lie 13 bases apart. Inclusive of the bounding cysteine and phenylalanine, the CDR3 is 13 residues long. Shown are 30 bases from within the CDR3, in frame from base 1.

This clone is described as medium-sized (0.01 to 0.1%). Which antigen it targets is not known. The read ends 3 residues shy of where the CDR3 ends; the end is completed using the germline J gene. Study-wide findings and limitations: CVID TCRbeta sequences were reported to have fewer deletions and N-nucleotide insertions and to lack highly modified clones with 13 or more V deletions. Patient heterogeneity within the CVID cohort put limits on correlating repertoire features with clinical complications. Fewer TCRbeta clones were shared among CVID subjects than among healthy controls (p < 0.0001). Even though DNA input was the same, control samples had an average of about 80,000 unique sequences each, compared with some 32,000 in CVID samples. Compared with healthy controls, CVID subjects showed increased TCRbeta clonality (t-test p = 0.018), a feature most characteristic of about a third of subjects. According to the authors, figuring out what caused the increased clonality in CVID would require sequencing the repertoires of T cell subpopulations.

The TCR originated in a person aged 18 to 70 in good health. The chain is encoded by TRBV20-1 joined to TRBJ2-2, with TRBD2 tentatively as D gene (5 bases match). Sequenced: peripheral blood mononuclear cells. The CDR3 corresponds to CSASPGVGGELFF. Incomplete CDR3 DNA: TGCAGTGCTAGTCCCGGGGTTGGAGGGGAG.